This TCR beta chain was identified during a study of siplizumab effects on memory and regulatory T cells. Repertoires were generated with immunoSEQ multiplex PCR, while TCRdb's copy carries only in-frame clones and drops some. The profile shows about 91,000 clones, about 96% of them singletons. As concerns this clone: What it binds is unknown.

Regarding the study as a whole: Significant reduction of alloreactive sequences traceable to unstimulated CD4+ memory cells was observed with siplizumab. The study did not confirm that proliferating Tregs from siplizumab cultures were suppressive. A major contribution to the alloresponse seemed to be made by naive T cells, which seemed more diverse than memory cells.

The sample comprised naive CD4+ T cells sorted from blood. The clonotype comes from a human donor in good health.

This CDR3 reads CASSPMGPESSYNSPLHF. The DNA for the CDR3 is TGTGCCAGCAGCCCCATGGGCCCAGAAAGCTCCTATAATTCACCCCTCCACTTT. The rearrangement uses TRBV7-6 and TRBJ1-6; D is ambiguous. The CDR3 length is 18 residues. V lost 5 bases and J lost 0, with 17 bases in between. Germline-derived CDR1 and CDR2 are SGHVS and FNYEAQ.